Sequencing of this TCR beta chain was carried out in a study of blood T cells in healthy people across ages. Primed by a sample-barcoded 5' primer and a J-beta primer mix, a second PCR proceeded for 7 to 11 cycles. TCRdb re-derived calls from the 5' RACE reads in MiXCR, one entry per CDR3 protein. The sample lists approximately 940,000 distinct CDR3 sequences; under 50% were seen once. The table lists this clonotype with a few counts. The antigen is not known. Germline V gives CDR1 MNHNY, CDR2 SVGAGI (reference sequence). V gave up 5 bases and J gave up 0 bases, with 12 bases separating them. The CDR3 length is 15 residues. Sample donors were healthy Caucasian individuals that came from Russia, aged about 6 to 95. Notes on the study in general: Diversity was higher, and naive CD4+ cells more numerous, in long-lived donors than in aged donors. CMV infection status of these donors was not known.

The V gene is TRBV6-6, the J gene TRBJ2-3, with a tentative D call TRBD2 (6 bases). The sequence came from a young man in good health. What was sequenced was blood. The CDR3 sequence: CASSGTSLSTDTQYF. The CDR3 DNA follows: TGTGCCAGCAGTGGTACTAGCCTTAGCACAGATACGCAGTATTTT.